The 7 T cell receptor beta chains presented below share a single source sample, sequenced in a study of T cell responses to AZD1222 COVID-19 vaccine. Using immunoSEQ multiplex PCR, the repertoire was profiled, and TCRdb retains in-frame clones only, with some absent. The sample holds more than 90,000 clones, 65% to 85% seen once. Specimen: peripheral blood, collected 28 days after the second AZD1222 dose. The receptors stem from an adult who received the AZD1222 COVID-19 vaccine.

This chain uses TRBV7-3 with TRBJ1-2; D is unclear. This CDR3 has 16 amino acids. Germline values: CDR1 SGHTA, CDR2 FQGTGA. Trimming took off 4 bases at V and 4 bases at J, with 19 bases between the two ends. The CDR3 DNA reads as TGTGCCAGCAGCTCCGGGGTGGCCCGAATCAGCTATGGCTACACCTTC. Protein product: CASSSGVARISYGYTF.

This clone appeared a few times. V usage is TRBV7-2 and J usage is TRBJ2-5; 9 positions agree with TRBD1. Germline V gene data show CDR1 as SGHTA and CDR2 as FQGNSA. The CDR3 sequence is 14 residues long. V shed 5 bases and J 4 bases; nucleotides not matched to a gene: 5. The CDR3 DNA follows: TGTGCCAGCAGCCGCGGGGGACAGGGAGAGACCCAGTACTTC. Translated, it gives CASSRGGQGETQYF.

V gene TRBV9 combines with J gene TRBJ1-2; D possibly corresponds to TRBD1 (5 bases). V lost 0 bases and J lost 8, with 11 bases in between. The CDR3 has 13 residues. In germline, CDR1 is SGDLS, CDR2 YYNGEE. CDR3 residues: CASSVEGKRGYTF. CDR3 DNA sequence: TGTGCCAGCAGCGTAGAGGGGAAGCGGGGCTACACCTTC. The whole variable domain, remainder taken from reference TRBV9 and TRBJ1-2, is DSGVTQTPKHLITATGQRVTLRCSPRSGDLSVYWYQQSLDQGLQFLIQYYNGEERAKGNILERFSAQQFPDLHSELNLSSLELGDSALYFCASSVEGKRGYTFGSGTRLTVV.

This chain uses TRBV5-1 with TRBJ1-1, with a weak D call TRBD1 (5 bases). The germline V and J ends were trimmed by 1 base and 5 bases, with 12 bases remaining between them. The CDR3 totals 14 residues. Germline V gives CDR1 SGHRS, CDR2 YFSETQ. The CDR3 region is CASSLFWGNTEAFF. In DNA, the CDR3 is TGCGCCAGCAGCTTGTTCTGGGGGAATACTGAAGCTTTCTTT.

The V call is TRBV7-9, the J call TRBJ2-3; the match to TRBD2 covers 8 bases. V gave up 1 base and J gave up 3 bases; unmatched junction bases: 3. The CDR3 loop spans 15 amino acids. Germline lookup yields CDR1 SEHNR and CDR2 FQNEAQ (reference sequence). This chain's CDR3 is CASSLDSGKTDTQYF. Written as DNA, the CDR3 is TGTGCCAGCAGCTTAGATAGCGGGAAGACAGATACGCAGTATTTT.

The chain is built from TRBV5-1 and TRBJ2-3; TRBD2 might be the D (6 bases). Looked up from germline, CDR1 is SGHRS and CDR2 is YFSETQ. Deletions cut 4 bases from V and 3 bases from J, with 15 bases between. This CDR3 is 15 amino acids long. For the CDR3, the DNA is TGCGCCAGCAGCATCCCGGGGGTGGGGACAGATACGCAGTATTTT. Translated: CASSIPGVGTDTQYF.

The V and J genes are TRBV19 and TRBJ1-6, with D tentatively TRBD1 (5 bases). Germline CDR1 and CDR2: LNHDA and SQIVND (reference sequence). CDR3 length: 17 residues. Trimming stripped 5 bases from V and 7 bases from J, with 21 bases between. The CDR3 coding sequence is TGTGCCAGTAGTCTCCGACGCGGGGGGGGATCAAATTCACCCCTCCACTTT. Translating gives CASSLRRGGGSNSPLHF.